The subject of this entry is one T cell receptor beta chain. The antigen remains unidentified. This record comes from a study of cytomegalovirus exposure and HLA in healthy donors. General study points: There were reportedly fewer N-insertions in an Asian-associated ancestry cluster than the approximately 630-donor mean, in a later analysis. Prior analysis indicated that the majority of TCR beta V segments exhibited productivity approximately 90% or approximately 30% of the time.

Samples came from healthy bone marrow donors. Donors counted as nominally healthy when sampled, yet unrecorded immune exposures were likely. A multiplex PCR was run with 60 Vbeta primers and 13 Jbeta primers. Assay used: immunoSEQ multiplex PCR; TCRdb lists only in-frame clones, some missing. Of some 160,000 clones detected, about 80% appear once; the ten largest clones hold roughly 1.5%. The source is a man aged 35-49 years in good health and CMV-seronegative. The source material was PBMCs.

For the CDR3, the DNA is TGCGCCAGCAGCTTTTTAGCGGGACTCAATGAGCAGTTCTTC. It codes for CASSFLAGLNEQFF. The rearrangement joins TRBV5-1 to TRBJ2-1; 8 bases match TRBD2. The CDR3 is made up of 14 amino acids. After removal of 2 bases from V and 6 bases from J, the junction contained 4 bases not matched to a gene. Germline V gene sequence: CDR1 SGHRS, CDR2 YFSETQ.